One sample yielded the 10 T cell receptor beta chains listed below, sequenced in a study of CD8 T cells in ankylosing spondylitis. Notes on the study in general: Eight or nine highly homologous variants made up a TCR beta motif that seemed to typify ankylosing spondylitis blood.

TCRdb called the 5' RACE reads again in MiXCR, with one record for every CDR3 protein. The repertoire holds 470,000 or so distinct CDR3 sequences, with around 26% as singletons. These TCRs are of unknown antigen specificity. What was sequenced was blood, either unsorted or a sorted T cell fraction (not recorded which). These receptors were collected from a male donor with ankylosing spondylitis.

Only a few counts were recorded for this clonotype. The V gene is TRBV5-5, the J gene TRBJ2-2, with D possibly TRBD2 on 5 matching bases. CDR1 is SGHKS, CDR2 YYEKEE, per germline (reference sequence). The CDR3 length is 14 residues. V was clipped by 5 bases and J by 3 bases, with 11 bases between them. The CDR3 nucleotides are TGTGCCAGCAGACGAAAGGAGGACACCGGGGAGCTGTTTTTT. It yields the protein CASRRKEDTGELFF.

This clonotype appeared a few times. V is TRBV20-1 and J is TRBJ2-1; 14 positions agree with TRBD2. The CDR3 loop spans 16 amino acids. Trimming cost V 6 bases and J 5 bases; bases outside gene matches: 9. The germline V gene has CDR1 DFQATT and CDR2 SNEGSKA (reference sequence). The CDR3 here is CSATGTSGRPHNEQFF. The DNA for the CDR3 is TGCAGTGCAACCGGGACTAGCGGGAGACCTCACAATGAGCAGTTCTTC.

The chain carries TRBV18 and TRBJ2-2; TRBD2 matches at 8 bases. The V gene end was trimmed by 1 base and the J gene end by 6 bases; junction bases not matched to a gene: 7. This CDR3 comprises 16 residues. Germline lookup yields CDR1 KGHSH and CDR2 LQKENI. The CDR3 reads CASSPQSGSGPGELFF. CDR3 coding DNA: TGTGCCAGCTCACCACAAAGCGGGAGTGGTCCCGGGGAGCTGTTTTTT.

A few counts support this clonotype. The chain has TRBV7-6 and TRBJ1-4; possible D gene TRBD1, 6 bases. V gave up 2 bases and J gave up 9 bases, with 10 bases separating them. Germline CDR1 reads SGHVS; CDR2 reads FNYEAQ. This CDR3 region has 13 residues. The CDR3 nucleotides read TGTGCCAGCAGCTTACAGGACAGTCAAAAACTGTTTTTT. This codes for CASSLQDSQKLFF.

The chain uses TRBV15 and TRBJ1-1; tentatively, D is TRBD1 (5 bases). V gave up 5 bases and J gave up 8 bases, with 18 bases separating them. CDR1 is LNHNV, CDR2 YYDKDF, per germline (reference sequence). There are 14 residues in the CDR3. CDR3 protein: CATSPGAGKGEAFF. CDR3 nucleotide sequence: TGTGCCACCAGCCCCGGGGCAGGGAAGGGGGAAGCTTTCTTT.

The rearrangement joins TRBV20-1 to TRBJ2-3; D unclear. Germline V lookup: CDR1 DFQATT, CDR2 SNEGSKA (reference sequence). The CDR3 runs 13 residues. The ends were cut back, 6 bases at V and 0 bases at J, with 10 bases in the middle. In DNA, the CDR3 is TGCAGTGCCCCGAGCCAGAGCACAGATACGCAGTATTTT. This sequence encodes CSAPSQSTDTQYF.

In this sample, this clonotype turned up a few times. The CDR3 DNA reads as TGTGCCAGCAATCCGGGACTAGCCTCCTACAATGAGCAGTTCTTC. Its protein product is CASNPGLASYNEQFF. This chain connects TRBV6-2 or TRBV6-3 to TRBJ2-1; 9 nucleotides match TRBD2. CDR3 length equals 15 residues. V lost 7 bases to trimming and J lost 0 bases; unmatched junction nucleotides: 4. Per the germline V gene, CDR1 is MNHEY and CDR2 is SVGEGT.

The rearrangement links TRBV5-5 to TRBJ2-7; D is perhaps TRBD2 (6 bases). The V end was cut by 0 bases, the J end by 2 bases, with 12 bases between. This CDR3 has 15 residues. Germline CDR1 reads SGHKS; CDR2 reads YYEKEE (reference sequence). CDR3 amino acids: CASSLGLAQTYEQYF. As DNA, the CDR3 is TGTGCCAGCAGCTTGGGGCTAGCGCAAACCTACGAGCAGTACTTC.

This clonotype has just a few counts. CDR3 amino acids: CASSAGTSGTYEQYF. CDR3 in DNA: TGTGCCAGCAGCGCCGGGACTAGCGGAACCTACGAGCAGTACTTC. This chain joins TRBV9 and TRBJ2-7, with TRBD2 matching over 11 bases. Germline trimming cut 3 bases from V and 2 bases from J; bases unmatched to any gene: 4. Germline V gene data show CDR1 as SGDLS and CDR2 as YYNGEE. This CDR3 contains 15 residues.

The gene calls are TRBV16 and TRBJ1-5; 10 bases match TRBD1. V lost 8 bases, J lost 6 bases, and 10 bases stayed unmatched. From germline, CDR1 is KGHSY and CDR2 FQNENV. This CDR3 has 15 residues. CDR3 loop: CASEPGQGFGQPQHF. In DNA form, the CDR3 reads TGTGCCAGCGAACCGGGACAGGGGTTCGGTCAGCCCCAGCATTTT.